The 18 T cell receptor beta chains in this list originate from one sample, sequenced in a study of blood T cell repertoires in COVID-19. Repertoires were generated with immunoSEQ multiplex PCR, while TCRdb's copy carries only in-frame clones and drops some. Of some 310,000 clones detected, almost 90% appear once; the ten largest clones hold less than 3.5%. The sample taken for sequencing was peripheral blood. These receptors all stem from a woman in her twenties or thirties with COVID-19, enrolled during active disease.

This chain's CDR3 is CASSVLVSSYEQYF. The CDR3 nucleotides read TGTGCCAGCAGTGTGTTGGTTAGCTCCTACGAGCAGTACTTC. V gene TRBV2 combines with J gene TRBJ2-7; D is ambiguous. The CDR3 covers 14 residues. Germline CDR1 and CDR2: SNHLY and FYNNEI. V was cut by 4 bases and J by 0 bases, with 10 bases left in between.

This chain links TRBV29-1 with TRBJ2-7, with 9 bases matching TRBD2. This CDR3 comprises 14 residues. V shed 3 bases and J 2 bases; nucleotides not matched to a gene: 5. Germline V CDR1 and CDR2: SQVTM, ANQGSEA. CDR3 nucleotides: TGCAGCGTTGAGGCTAGCGGGGACCCCTACGAGCAGTACTTC. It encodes CSVEASGDPYEQYF.

CDR3: CATLLSGANVLTF. CDR3 nucleotide sequence: TGTGCCACCCTTTTGAGTGGGGCCAACGTCCTGACTTTC. The rearrangement uses TRBV28 and TRBJ2-6; D remains unclear. The ends were cut back, 10 bases at V and 3 bases at J, with 10 bases in the middle. The CDR3 runs 13 residues. Germline V lookup: CDR1 MDHEN, CDR2 SYDVKM.

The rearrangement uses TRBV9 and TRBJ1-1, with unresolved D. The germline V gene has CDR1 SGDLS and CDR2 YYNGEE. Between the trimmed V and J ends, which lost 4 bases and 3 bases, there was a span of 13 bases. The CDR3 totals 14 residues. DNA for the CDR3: TGTGCCAGCAGCCCCTTCGAGGGAGACACTGAAGCTTTCTTT. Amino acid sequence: CASSPFEGDTEAFF. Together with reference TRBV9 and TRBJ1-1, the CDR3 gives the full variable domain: DSGVTQTPKHLITATGQRVTLRCSPRSGDLSVYWYQQSLDQGLQFLIQYYNGEERAKGNILERFSAQQFPDLHSELNLSSLELGDSALYFCASSPFEGDTEAFFGQGTRLTVV.

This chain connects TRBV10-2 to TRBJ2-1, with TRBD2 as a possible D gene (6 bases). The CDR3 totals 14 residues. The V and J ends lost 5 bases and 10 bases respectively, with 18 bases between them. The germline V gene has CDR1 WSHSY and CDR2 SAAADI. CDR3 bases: TGCGCCAGCAGTCCGACTAGAACTGAGGGGGAGCAGTTCTTC. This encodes CASSPTRTEGEQFF.

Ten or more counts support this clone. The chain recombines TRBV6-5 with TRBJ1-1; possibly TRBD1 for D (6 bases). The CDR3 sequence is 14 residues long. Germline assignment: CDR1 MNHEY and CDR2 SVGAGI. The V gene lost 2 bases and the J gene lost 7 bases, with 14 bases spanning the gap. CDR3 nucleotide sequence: TGTGCCAGCAGTTACACAGGGCTTGACAATGAAGCTTTCTTT. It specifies CASSYTGLDNEAFF.

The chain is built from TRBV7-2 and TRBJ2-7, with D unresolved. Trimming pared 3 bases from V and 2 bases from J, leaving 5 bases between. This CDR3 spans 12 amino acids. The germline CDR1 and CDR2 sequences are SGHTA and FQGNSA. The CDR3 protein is CASSFLPYEQYF. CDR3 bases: TGTGCCAGCAGCTTTCTACCCTACGAGCAGTACTTC.

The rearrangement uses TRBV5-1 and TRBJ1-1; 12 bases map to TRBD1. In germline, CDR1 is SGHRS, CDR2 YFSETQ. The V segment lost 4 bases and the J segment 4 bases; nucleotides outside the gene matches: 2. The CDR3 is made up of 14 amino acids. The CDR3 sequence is CASSPGQGATEAFF. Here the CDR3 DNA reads TGCGCCAGCAGCCCGGGACAGGGGGCCACTGAAGCTTTCTTT.

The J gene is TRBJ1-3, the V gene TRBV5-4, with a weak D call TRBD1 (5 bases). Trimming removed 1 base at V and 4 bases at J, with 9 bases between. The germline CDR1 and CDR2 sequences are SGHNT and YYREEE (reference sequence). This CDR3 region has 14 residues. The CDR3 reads CASSLTGPGNTIYF. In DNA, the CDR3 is TGTGCCAGCAGCTTGACAGGTCCCGGAAACACCATATATTTT. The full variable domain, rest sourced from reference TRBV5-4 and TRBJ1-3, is ETGVTQSPTHLIKTRGQQVTLRCSSQSGHNTVSWYQQALGQGPQFIFQYYREEENGRGNFPPRFSGLQFPNYSSELNVNALELDDSALYLCASSLTGPGNTIYFGEGSWLTVV.

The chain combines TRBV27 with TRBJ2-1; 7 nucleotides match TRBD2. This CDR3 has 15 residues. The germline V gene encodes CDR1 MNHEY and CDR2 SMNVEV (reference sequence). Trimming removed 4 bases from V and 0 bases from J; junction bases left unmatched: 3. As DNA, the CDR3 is TGTGCCAGCAGTTGGCGGGGGAGCTCCTACAATGAGCAGTTCTTC. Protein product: CASSWRGSSYNEQFF.

For the CDR3, the DNA is TGTGCCAGCGGAGGGGACGTCTCTGGCTACACCTTC. Translated, it gives CASGGDVSGYTF. The chain joins TRBV6-5 to TRBJ1-2; tentatively, D is TRBD1 (5 bases). The CDR3 runs to 12 residues. V was shortened by 8 bases and J by 7 bases, with 14 bases between the two germline ends. The germline V gene has CDR1 MNHEY and CDR2 SVGAGI.

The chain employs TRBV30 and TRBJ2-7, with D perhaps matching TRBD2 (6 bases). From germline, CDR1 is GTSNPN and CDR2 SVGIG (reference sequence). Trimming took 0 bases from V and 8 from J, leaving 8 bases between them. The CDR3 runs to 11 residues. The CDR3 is CAWSVGSQQYF. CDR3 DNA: TGTGCCTGGAGTGTCGGGAGTCAGCAGTACTTC.

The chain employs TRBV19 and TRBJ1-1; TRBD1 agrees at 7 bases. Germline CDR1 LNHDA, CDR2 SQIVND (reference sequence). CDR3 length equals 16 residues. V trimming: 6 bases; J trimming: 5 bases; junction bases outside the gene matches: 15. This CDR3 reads CASRTSGQEGKTEAFF. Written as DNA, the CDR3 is TGTGCCAGTAGAACCAGCGGACAGGAGGGAAAGACTGAAGCTTTCTTT.

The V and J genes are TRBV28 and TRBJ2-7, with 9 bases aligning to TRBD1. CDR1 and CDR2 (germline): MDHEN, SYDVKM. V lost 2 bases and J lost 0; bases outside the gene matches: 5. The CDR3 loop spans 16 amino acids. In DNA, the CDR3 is TGTGCCAGCAGTTTACCCGGGACAGGGTACTCCTACGAGCAGTACTTC. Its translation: CASSLPGTGYSYEQYF.

DNA of the CDR3: TGTGCCAGCAGGGCAACCTCCTACAATGAGCAGTTCTTC. Encoded protein: CASRATSYNEQFF. The chain combines TRBV6-6 with TRBJ2-1, with D uncertain. The germline CDR1 and CDR2 sequences are MNHNY and SVGAGI (reference sequence). Trimming left V 6 bases short and J 0 bases short, with 6 bases between. The CDR3 extends over 13 amino acids.

The CDR3 coding sequence is TGTGCCAGTAGGCCCGGGACAGGGGCCACTGAAGCTTTCTTT. Translating it yields CASRPGTGATEAFF. The genes are TRBV19 and TRBJ1-1, with 10 bases aligning to TRBD1. Germline V lookup: CDR1 LNHDA, CDR2 SQIVND (reference sequence). CDR3 size: 14 residues. V trimming: 6 bases; J trimming: 4 bases; junction bases outside the gene matches: 5.

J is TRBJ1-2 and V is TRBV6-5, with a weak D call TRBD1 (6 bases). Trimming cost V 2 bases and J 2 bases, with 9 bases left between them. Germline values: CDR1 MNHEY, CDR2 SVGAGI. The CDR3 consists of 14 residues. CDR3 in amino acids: CASSYRDKNYGYTF. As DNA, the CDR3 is TGTGCCAGCAGTTACCGGGACAAAAACTATGGCTACACCTTC.

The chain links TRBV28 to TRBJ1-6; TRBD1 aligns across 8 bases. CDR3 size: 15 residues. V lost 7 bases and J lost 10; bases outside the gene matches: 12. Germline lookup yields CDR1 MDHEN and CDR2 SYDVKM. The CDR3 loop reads CASTGWRDRRSPLHF. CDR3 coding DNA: TGTGCCAGCACCGGGTGGCGGGACAGGAGATCACCCCTCCACTTT.